This entry concerns a single TCR beta chain. As yet, its antigen is unknown. This sample stems from a study of cytotoxic CD8 clonotypes in ibrutinib-treated CLL. Whole-study findings and limits: Higher clonality was seen at ibrutinib response and a return toward baseline at progression. Collection times varied between progressing and sustained-remission patients. Once treatment began, public clonotypes, which were uncommon, contracted or stayed stable.

V shed 4 bases, J shed 2 bases, and the junction held 4 bases outside the gene matches. CDR1 and CDR2 from the germline V gene are MNHEY and SVGAGI. This CDR3 is built from 14 residues. TCRdb's copy holds only in-frame clones and misses some; the assay was immunoSEQ multiplex PCR. Among around 150,000 clones listed, around 84% were seen once. The chain employs TRBV6-5 and TRBJ2-7; 8 positions match TRBD2. The clonotype comes from a human donor with chronic lymphocytic leukemia. This sample comprised PBMCs, obtained after 36 months of ibrutinib treatment. The CDR3 DNA reads as TGTGCCAGCAGTTCTGCGGGGGGTCCCTACGAGCAGTACTTC. It yields the protein CASSSAGGPYEQYF.